This T cell receptor beta chain was obtained from a study of blood T cell repertoires in COVID-19. Using immunoSEQ multiplex PCR, the repertoire was profiled, and TCRdb retains in-frame clones only, with some absent. This repertoire shows under 200,000 clones, more than 80% found once; its top ten account for 6.5% to 9%. The CDR3 extends over 14 amino acids. Germline V CDR1 and CDR2: MNHEY, SVGAGI. V was shortened by 8 bases and J by 6 bases, with 18 bases between the two germline ends. Recovery among Cohort 3 donors was established by two negative PCRs, clearance, or symptom resolution. Sequences were obtained from PBMCs or T cells enriched from blood (not recorded which). V is TRBV6-5 and J is TRBJ2-3; possible D gene TRBD1, 7 bases. The sequence was obtained from a woman aged 18-30 years who had recovered from COVID-19. Here the CDR3 DNA reads TGTGCCAGCGCCCAGGGGGGAGTAGGGGATACGCAGTATTTT. Its protein is CASAQGGVGDTQYF.